This TCR beta chain was obtained from a study of cytomegalovirus exposure and HLA in healthy donors. For the study at large: Samples from HLA-typed donors yielded approximately 88 million unique TCRs in an early data release.

Germline V CDR1 and CDR2: SGHRS, YFSETQ. This CDR3 has 14 residues. Unmatched junction bases numbered 10, after V lost 4 bases and J lost 7 bases. This clone has a single count. No antigen is known for it. Study-wide points: Immune exposure information comprised only CMV serostatus.

Primers included in the PCR were 60 Vbeta and 13 Jbeta primers. Only in-frame clones appear in the TCRdb table, and some are missing; sequencing was by immunoSEQ multiplex PCR. This table has around 160,000 clones, roughly 80% appearing once. This clonotype originated in a woman in her thirties or forties in good health and CMV-seropositive. The genes are TRBV5-1 and TRBJ2-7; 8 bases align to TRBD1. Sample: PBMCs. DNA of the CDR3: TGCGCCAGCAGCCGGGGACAGGTCCTAGAGGAGCAGTACTTC. Translating gives CASSRGQVLEEQYF.